Only one count was recorded for the clone carrying this T cell receptor (beta chain). The antigen remains undetermined. This specimen comes from a study of CD8 T cells in Susac syndrome. Study-level information: Patients with Susac syndrome were, at the time of blood collection, therapy-naive, maintained on corticosteroids, or maintained on intravenous immunoglobulin alone.

Random hexamers served to reverse transcribe roughly 0.5 to 1 ug RNA. One entry per CDR3 protein, called by TCRdb with MiXCR from the immunoSEQ multiplex PCR reads. Found here are around 80,000 distinct CDR3 sequences, 94% of them singletons; the top ten hold about 0.5%. From germline, CDR1 is MNHEY and CDR2 SMNVEV (reference sequence). The V end was cut by 5 bases, the J end by 0 bases, with 25 bases between. CDR3 length equals 19 residues. Study-level findings and limits: There were approximately 15 Susac-specific public clones in total CD8+ repertoires and a few in CD8+ TEMRA repertoires.

The chain recombines TRBV27 with TRBJ1-1; tentatively, D is TRBD1 (5 bases). Sequencing was done on a sample of CD8+ T cells from PBMCs. This clonotype was obtained from a human donor with Susac syndrome. The CDR3 is CASSPHFKGDGTMNTEAFF. CDR3 nucleotides: TGTGCCAGCAGTCCCCACTTTAAAGGGGACGGCACTATGAACACTGAAGCTTTCTTT.